Below, 15 T cell receptor beta chains from the same sample are listed, as sequenced in a study of T cells after posttransplantation cyclophosphamide (dated by TCRdb to 2016 to 2017). Library preparation employed the immunoSEQ multiplex PCR assay. The table was pulled from immuneACCESS by TCRdb, which kept in-frame rearrangements only. Such tables lose some clones; where checked, under half of the loss comes from unresolved V genes, and the rest has no known cause. Listed for this sample are fewer than 40,000 clones, none observed only a single time. 4.5% of the sample is held by the ten biggest clonotypes. Sequencing was done on a sample of PBMCs. The receptor source for this set is a woman aged 45-59 years in good health and a related stem cell transplant donor.

This clone was seen a handful of times. J is TRBJ2-7 and V is TRBV9, with 9 positions matching TRBD1. V shed 4 bases and J 4 bases; nucleotides not matched to a gene: 6. The CDR3 runs to 14 residues. The germline V gene has CDR1 SGDLS and CDR2 YYNGEE. CDR3 residues: CASSLAQGAYEQYF. DNA for the CDR3: TGTGCCAGCAGCCTAGCACAGGGGGCGTACGAGCAGTACTTC.

This clone was seen repeatedly, ten times or more. J is TRBJ1-1 and V is TRBV5-6; no clear D. V was trimmed by 4 bases and J by 4 bases, leaving 11 bases between them. Looked up from germline, CDR1 is SGHDT and CDR2 is YYEEEE. The CDR3 has 13 amino acids. CDR3 sequence (DNA): TGTGCCAGCAGCCCACGGTCCTTCACTGAAGCTTTCTTT. Amino acid sequence: CASSPRSFTEAFF.

This clone was observed at least ten times. The genes are TRBV5-4 and TRBJ1-4, with 9 positions matching TRBD1. Germline assignment: CDR1 SGHNT and CDR2 YYREEE (reference sequence). CDR3 length equals 15 residues. V was clipped by 2 bases and J by 8 bases; unmatched bases: 7. The CDR3 protein is CASSLKRQGGEKLFF. The CDR3 nucleotides are TGTGCCAGCAGCTTAAAGAGACAGGGGGGAGAAAAACTGTTTTTT. Full variable domain (rest looked up from reference TRBV5-4 and TRBJ1-4): ETGVTQSPTHLIKTRGQQVTLRCSSQSGHNTVSWYQQALGQGPQFIFQYYREEENGRGNFPPRFSGLQFPNYSSELNVNALELDDSALYLCASSLKRQGGEKLFFGSGTQLSVL.

Ten or more counts support this clone. This sequence joins TRBV2 and TRBJ1-4, with TRBD1 as a possible D gene (5 bases). Germline V gene lookup returns CDR1 SNHLY and CDR2 FYNNEI. Trimming removed 5 bases at V and 0 bases at J, with 7 bases between. This CDR3 is built from 14 residues. The CDR3 region is CASSRTSTNEKLFF. CDR3 DNA: TGTGCCAGCAGTCGGACATCAACTAATGAAAAACTGTTTTTT.

There are many counts of this clone. The chain employs TRBV19 and TRBJ2-1, with D tentatively TRBD1 (8 bases). Germline lookup yields CDR1 LNHDA and CDR2 SQIVND (reference sequence). The CDR3 consists of 15 residues. V was clipped by 7 bases and J by 5 bases, with 18 bases between them. The CDR3 nucleotides read TGTGCCAGTAAGAGTAGGACAGGGAGGGACAATGAGCAGTTCTTC. Translated, it gives CASKSRTGRDNEQFF.

This clone was counted at least ten times. This chain links TRBV27 with TRBJ1-6; tentative D call: TRBD1 (5 bases). This CDR3 comprises 16 residues. The germline V gene has CDR1 MNHEY and CDR2 SMNVEV (reference sequence). V lost 6 bases and J 0 bases, leaving 12 bases between the germline ends. The chain's CDR3 is CASSPGTSSYNSPLHF. The CDR3 region has the DNA TGTGCCAGCAGCCCAGGGACTAGCTCCTATAATTCACCCCTCCACTTT.

This clone was recorded at least ten times. This chain connects TRBV7-2 to TRBJ2-3; TRBD2 agrees at 7 bases. This CDR3 has 15 residues. Germline loops: CDR1 SGHTA, CDR2 FQGNSA. J was trimmed by 4 bases and V by 3 bases; bases with no gene match: 7. CDR3 nucleotide sequence: TGTGCCAGCAGCTTTATCCGGGGGGAGGCAGATACGCAGTATTTT. It translates to CASSFIRGEADTQYF. Using reference TRBV7-2 and TRBJ2-3 for the parts outside the CDR3, the full variable domain is GAGVSQSPSNKVTEKGKDVELRCDPISGHTALYWYRQSLGQGLEFLIYFQGNSAPDKSGLPSDRFSAERTGGSVSTLTIQRTQQEDSAVYLCASSFIRGEADTQYFGPGTRLTVL.

This clone came up many times. This chain uses TRBV27 with TRBJ1-2; D is possibly TRBD1 (6 bases). Germline V gene data show CDR1 as MNHEY and CDR2 as SMNVEV (reference sequence). The V gene lost 8 bases and the J gene lost 2 bases, with 21 bases spanning the gap. The CDR3 totals 16 residues. CDR3 DNA: TGTGCCAGCGGAACTTTCTTCAGGGGCACAAACTATGGCTACACCTTC. Translated, it gives CASGTFFRGTNYGYTF.

This clone was seen a few times. The chain employs TRBV29-1 and TRBJ1-1, with D hard to call. The V end was cut by 1 base, the J end by 3 bases, with 6 bases between. The CDR3 consists of 12 residues. Germline V CDR1 and CDR2: SQVTM, ANQGSEA. In nucleotides, the CDR3 is TGCAGCGTTGAAGGAGTGGACACTGAAGCTTTCTTT. Protein sequence: CSVEGVDTEAFF.

The chain recombines TRBV30 with TRBJ2-1; 10 nucleotides line up with TRBD2. CDR1 is GTSNPN and CDR2 is SVGIG in the germline V gene (reference sequence). The CDR3 contains 14 residues. With V trimmed by 2 bases and J by 8 bases, 6 bases remained unmatched. The CDR3 region has the DNA TGTGCCTGGAGTCAACTAGCGGGGTTCGATGAGCAGTTCTTC. It is translated as CAWSQLAGFDEQFF.

This clone was found many times. The CDR3 DNA sequence: TGTGCCAGTAGTAGGAGTTGGACAGGGGCCGCTCAGCCCCAGCATTTT. Translating gives CASSRSWTGAAQPQHF. The chain employs TRBV19 and TRBJ1-5; 9 bases map to TRBD1. There are 16 residues in the CDR3. Germline assignment: CDR1 LNHDA and CDR2 SQIVND (reference sequence). After removal of 4 bases from V and 6 bases from J, the junction contained 10 bases not matched to a gene.

This clone was counted ten times or more. The gene calls are TRBV30 and TRBJ1-5; no firm D call. The V gene lost 1 base and the J gene lost 5 bases, with 12 bases spanning the gap. Germline-derived CDR1 and CDR2 are GTSNPN and SVGIG (reference sequence). This CDR3 spans 14 amino acids. The CDR3 DNA sequence: TGTGCCTGGAGTGGGGGAGGGCACCATCAGCCCCAGCATTTT. It translates to CAWSGGGHHQPQHF.

The sample holds many counts of this clone. The V gene is TRBV6-1, the J gene TRBJ1-3, with 9 bases lining up with TRBD1. The CDR3 spans 17 residues. The V gene end was trimmed by 3 bases and the J gene end by 0 bases; junction bases not matched to a gene: 6. Germline values: CDR1 MNHNS, CDR2 SASEGT. CDR3 DNA sequence: TGTGCCAGCAGTGATCAAGGACAGGGGTACTCTGGAAACACCATATATTTT. Its translation is CASSDQGQGYSGNTIYF.

This clone occurred many times. This chain links TRBV19 with TRBJ1-1, with D tentatively TRBD1 (6 bases). Germline V gene data show CDR1 as LNHDA and CDR2 as SQIVND (reference sequence). The CDR3 has 14 residues. Trimming took 7 bases from V and 1 from J, leaving 13 bases between them. The CDR3 nucleotides are TGTGCCAGTATGAGTGACAGGAGGAACACTGAAGCTTTCTTT. It translates to CASMSDRRNTEAFF.

This clone was seen ten or more times. The chain has TRBV7-9 and TRBJ1-1; D is ambiguous. CDR3 length: 10 residues. V was clipped by 5 bases and J by 8 bases, with 6 bases between them. Germline loops: CDR1 SEHNR, CDR2 FQNEAQ (reference sequence). CDR3 in DNA: TGTGCCAGCAGCCTCCTGGAAGCTTTCTTT. This gives the protein CASSLLEAFF.